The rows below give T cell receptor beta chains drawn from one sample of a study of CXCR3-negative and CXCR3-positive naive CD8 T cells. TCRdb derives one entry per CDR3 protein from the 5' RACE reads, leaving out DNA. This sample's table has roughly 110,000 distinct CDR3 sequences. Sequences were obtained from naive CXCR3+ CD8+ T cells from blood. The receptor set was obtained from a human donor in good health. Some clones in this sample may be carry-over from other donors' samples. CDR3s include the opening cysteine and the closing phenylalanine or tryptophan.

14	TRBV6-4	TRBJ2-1	CATTGLAAHNEQFF
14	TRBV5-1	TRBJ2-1	CASSLEGSYNEQFF
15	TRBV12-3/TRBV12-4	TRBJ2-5	CASSLAGGKGETQYF
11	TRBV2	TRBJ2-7	CASTGIQVEYF
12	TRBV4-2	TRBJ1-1	CASSQRETEAFF
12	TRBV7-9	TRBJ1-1	CASSLIITEAFF
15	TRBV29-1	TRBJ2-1	CSVEGRSGSINEQFF
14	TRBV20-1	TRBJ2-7	CSARPPWGTYEQYF
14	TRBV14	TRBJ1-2	CASSQVGGTYGYTF
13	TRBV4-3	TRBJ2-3	CASSQVITDTQYF
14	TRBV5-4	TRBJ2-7	CASSFDTSSYEQYF
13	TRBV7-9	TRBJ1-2	CASSLQGLYGYTF
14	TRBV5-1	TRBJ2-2	CASSLVGETGELFF
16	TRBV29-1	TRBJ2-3	CSFSPGQGDSTDTQYF
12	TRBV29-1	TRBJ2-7	CSVEGASYEQYF
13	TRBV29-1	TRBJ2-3	CSVDGTSTDTQYF
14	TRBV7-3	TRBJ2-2	CASSTHSNTGELFF
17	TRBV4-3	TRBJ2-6	CASSRSGGTSGANVLTF
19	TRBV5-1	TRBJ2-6	CASSQYQQARGAGANVLTF
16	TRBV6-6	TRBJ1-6	CAGSYSAGGVESPLHF
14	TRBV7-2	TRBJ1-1	CASSLTGQGPEAFF
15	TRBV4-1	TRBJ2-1	CASSPTSGGAYEQFF
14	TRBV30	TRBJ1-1	CAWSVGVSNTEAFF